This entry concerns a single T cell receptor beta chain. Antigen: not known. The data are from a study of T cell responses to AZD1222 COVID-19 vaccine. General observations from the study: Donors, mostly white British, included more females; clonal diversity was possibly underestimated. Once two AZD1222 doses were given, Spike-specific TCR breadth and depth went up.

Profiled with immunoSEQ multiplex PCR; TCRdb holds only in-frame clones, not every one. This table holds 65,000 to 100,000 clones, about 90% found once. The CDR3 loop spans 15 amino acids. V lost 0 bases and J lost 5, with 10 bases in between. The germline V gene encodes CDR1 MNHNS and CDR2 SASEGT. V and J are TRBV6-1 and TRBJ1-4, with D possibly being TRBD1 (6 bases). The sample consisted of peripheral blood, taken 28 days after the second AZD1222 dose. The source of this sequence is an adult who received the AZD1222 COVID-19 vaccine. CDR3 sequence reads: CASSEAEGGNEKLFF. CDR3 in DNA: TGTGCCAGCAGTGAAGCTGAGGGGGGGAATGAAAAACTGTTTTTT.